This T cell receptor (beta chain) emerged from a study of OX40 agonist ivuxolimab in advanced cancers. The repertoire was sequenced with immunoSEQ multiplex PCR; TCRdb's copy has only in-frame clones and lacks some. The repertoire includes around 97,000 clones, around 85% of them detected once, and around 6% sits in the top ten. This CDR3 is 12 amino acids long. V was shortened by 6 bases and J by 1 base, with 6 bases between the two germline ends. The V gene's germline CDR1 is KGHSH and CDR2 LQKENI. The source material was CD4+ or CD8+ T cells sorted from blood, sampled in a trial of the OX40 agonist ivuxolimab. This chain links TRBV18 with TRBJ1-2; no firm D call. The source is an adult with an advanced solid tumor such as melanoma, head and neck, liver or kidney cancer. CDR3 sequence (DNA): TGTGCCAGCTCCCCTGATAACTATGGCTACACCTTC. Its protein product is CASSPDNYGYTF.